Each of the 2 T cell receptor beta chains below was sequenced from the same sample in a study of T cell repertoires in cytomegalovirus infection. TCRdb passed the reads through MiXCR, listing each CDR3 protein once. The sample lists fewer than 300,000 distinct CDR3 sequences; under 30% were seen once. The specimen sequenced was PBMCs. The receptors stem from a human donor in good health (CMV status not recorded). Some clones in this sample may be carry-over from other donors' samples.

This rearrangement joins TRBV20-1 to TRBJ2-3; 9 positions agree with TRBD2. This CDR3 is built from 15 residues. In germline, CDR1 is DFQATT, CDR2 SNEGSKA (reference sequence). V lost 6 bases and J lost 6; bases outside the gene matches: 13. The CDR3 DNA sequence: TGCAGTGCCAGTGGGGCTAGCGGGATCTCGGATACGCAGTATTTT. Its protein product is CSASGASGISDTQYF.

At least ten counts were recorded for this clonotype. The J gene is TRBJ2-3, the V gene TRBV28; D gene ambiguous. Germline V lookup: CDR1 MDHEN, CDR2 SYDVKM. This CDR3 region has 18 residues. V lost 5 bases to trimming and J lost 2 bases, with 23 bases between them. The CDR3 is CASSPSSGLGSLTDTQYF. DNA of the CDR3: TGTGCCAGCAGTCCCTCCTCGGGCCTCGGCTCCCTCACAGATACGCAGTATTTT.